The next 7 T cell receptor beta chains were all read from a single sample in a study of T cells in Graves' hyperthyroidism and ophthalmopathy. Researchers amplified the TCR beta CDR3 regions from RNA transcripts. HTBI primers were the set used in a first-round RT-PCR of the TCR CDR3. MiXCR was run by TCRdb on the multiplex PCR reads, yielding one entry per CDR3 protein. Among roughly 840,000 distinct CDR3 sequences listed, 35% to 40% were seen once. The specimen sequenced was blood. All receptors derive from a man younger than 35 with Graves' hyperthyroidism.

This chain links TRBV7-8 with TRBJ1-2, with D possibly matching TRBD1 (5 bases). CDR1 is SGHVS and CDR2 is FQNEAQ in the germline V gene. The ends were cut back, 5 bases at V and 5 bases at J, with 15 bases in the middle. This CDR3 is built from 14 residues. This CDR3 is CASSGNGGGYGYTF. Written as DNA, the CDR3 is TGTGCCAGCAGCGGCAACGGGGGAGGGTATGGCTACACCTTC.

The chain employs TRBV15 and TRBJ2-7; 10 bases agree with TRBD1. The CDR3 loop spans 14 amino acids. Germline V gene data show CDR1 as LNHNV and CDR2 as YYDKDF (reference sequence). V was pared by 5 bases and J by 3 bases, with 4 bases of the junction left unmatched. The CDR3 is CATSGTGDFYEQYF. The CDR3 DNA is TGTGCCACCAGCGGGACAGGGGACTTCTACGAGCAGTACTTC.

Points on this clonotype: A much larger clone sits a single nucleotide away, making a read error possible. This chain links TRBV19 with TRBJ1-2, with 8 nucleotides matching TRBD1. Per the germline V gene, CDR1 is LNHDA and CDR2 is SQIVND (reference sequence). The length of the CDR3 is 14 residues. For the CDR3, the DNA is TGTGCCGGTAGCGATCAGGGGGCCTACTATGGCTACACCTTC. It is translated as CAGSDQGAYYGYTF.

The table lists this clonotype with many counts. The chain carries TRBV20-1 and TRBJ1-6; possibly TRBD1 for D (5 bases). V was shortened by 8 bases and J by 0 bases, with 14 bases between the two germline ends. From germline, CDR1 is DFQATT and CDR2 SNEGSKA (reference sequence). The CDR3 runs to 15 residues. The CDR3 nucleotides read TGCAGTTCCGCAGGGCGCAGCTCCTATAATTCACCCCTCCACTTT. Amino acids: CSSAGRSSYNSPLHF.

The V gene is TRBV24-1, the J gene TRBJ2-7; TRBD2 aligns across 11 bases. The CDR3 has 15 residues. With V trimmed by 4 bases and J by 5 bases, 6 bases remained unmatched. Germline assignment: CDR1 KGHDR and CDR2 SFDVKD. This CDR3 is CATSDPGLAANEQYF. CDR3 nucleotides: TGTGCCACCAGTGACCCGGGACTAGCGGCCAACGAGCAGTACTTC.

The rearrangement uses TRBV10-1 and TRBJ2-7, with 7 positions matching TRBD1. Trimming took 5 bases from V and 5 from J; bases not matched to a gene: 12. CDR1 is WNHNN and CDR2 is SYGVQD in the germline V gene (reference sequence). The CDR3 is 15 residues long. This CDR3 is CASSPQGYSDDEQYF. DNA of the CDR3: TGCGCCAGCAGTCCACAGGGGTATTCGGACGACGAGCAGTACTTC.

This clonotype was seen many times. This sequence joins TRBV10-1 and TRBJ2-7; D possibly corresponds to TRBD1 (7 bases). Trimming left V 3 bases short and J 5 bases short, with 11 bases between. This CDR3 has 13 residues. Looked up from germline, CDR1 is WNHNN and CDR2 is SYGVQD (reference sequence). CDR3 in amino acids: CASSDTGEDEQYF. The CDR3 nucleotides are TGCGCCAGCAGTGATACAGGGGAGGACGAGCAGTACTTC.